A single T cell receptor beta chain is shown here with its context. This specimen belongs to a study of T cells in Graves' hyperthyroidism and ophthalmopathy. With duration under 3 months, ophthalmopathy was active: Clinical Activity Score at least 3, NOSPECS at least 4. On the basis of clinical symptoms, serum thyroxine and TRAb, thyroid ultrasound and orbital computed tomography, diagnoses were made. The PBMCs were sourced from fresh peripheral blood (approximately 9 ml). This CDR3 region has 17 residues. CDR1 is DFQATT, CDR2 SNEGSKA, per germline (reference sequence). With 0 bases removed from V and 0 bases from J, the gap between germline ends came to 17 bases. Authors of the study amplified TCR beta CDR3 regions from RNA transcripts. A first-round RT-PCR of the TCR CDR3 used the HTBI primer set. TCRdb re-called the multiplex PCR reads through MiXCR, storing one row per CDR3 protein. The sample lists roughly 530,000 distinct CDR3 sequences; over 15% were seen once.

This chain links TRBV20-1 with TRBJ1-1; possibly TRBD1 for D (6 bases). Sequences were obtained from blood. The TCR comes from a woman aged 18-29 years with Graves' ophthalmopathy. CDR3 coding DNA: TGCAGTGCTAGAGACCGGACAGCCCGGGGGCTGAACACTGAAGCTTTCTTT. Residues: CSARDRTARGLNTEAFF.